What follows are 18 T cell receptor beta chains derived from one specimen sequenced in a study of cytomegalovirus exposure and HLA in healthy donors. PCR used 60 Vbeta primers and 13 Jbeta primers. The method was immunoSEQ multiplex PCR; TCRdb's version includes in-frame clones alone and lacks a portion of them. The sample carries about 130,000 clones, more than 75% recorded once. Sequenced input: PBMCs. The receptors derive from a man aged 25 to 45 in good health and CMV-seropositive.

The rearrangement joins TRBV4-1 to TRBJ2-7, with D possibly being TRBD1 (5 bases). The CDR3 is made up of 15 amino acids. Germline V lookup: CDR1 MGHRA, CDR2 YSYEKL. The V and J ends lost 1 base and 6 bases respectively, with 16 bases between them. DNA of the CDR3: TGCGCCAGCAGCCAAGTTCAGGGTGGGGATTTCGAGCAGTACTTC. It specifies CASSQVQGGDFEQYF.

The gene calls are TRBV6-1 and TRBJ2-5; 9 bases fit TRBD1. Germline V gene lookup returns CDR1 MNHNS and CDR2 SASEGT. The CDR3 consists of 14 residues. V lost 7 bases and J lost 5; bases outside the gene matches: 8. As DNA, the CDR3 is TGTGCCAGCACCTGGGACAGGGCCTGGGAGACCCAGTACTTC. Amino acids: CASTWDRAWETQYF.

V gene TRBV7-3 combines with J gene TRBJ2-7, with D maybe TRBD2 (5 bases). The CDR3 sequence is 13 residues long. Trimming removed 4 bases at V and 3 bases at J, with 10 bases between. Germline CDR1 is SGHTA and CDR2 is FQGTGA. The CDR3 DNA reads TGTGCCAGCAGCTCAGCGGACGGCTACGAGCAGTACTTC. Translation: CASSSADGYEQYF.

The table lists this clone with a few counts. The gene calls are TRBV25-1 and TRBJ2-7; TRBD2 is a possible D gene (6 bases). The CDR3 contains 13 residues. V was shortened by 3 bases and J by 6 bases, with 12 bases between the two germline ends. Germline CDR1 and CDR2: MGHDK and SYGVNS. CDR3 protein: CASSDPGAREQYF. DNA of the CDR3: TGTGCCAGCAGTGATCCGGGAGCTCGCGAGCAGTACTTC.

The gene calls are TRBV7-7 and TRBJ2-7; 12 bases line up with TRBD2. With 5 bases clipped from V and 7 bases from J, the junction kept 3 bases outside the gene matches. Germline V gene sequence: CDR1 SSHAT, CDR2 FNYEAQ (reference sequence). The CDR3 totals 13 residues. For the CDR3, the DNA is TGTGCCAGCAGCCGCGGACTAGCGGGGGAGCAGTACTTC. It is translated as CASSRGLAGEQYF. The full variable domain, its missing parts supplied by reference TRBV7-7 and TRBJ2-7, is GAGVSQSPRYKVTKRGQDVTLRCDPISSHATLYWYQQALGQGPEFLTYFNYEAQPDKSGLPSDRFSAERPEGSISTLTIQRTEQRDSAMYRCASSRGLAGEQYFGPGTRLTVT.

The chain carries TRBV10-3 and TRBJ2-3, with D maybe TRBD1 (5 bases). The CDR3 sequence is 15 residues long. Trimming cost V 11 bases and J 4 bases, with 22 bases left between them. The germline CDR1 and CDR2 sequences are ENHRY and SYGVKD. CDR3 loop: CAVTPGQGGADTQYF. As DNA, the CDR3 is TGTGCCGTTACCCCTGGGCAGGGCGGCGCAGATACGCAGTATTTT.

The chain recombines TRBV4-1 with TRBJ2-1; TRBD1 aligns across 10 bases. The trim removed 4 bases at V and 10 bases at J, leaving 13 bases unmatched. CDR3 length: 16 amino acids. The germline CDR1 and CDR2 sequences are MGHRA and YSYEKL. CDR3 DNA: TGCGCCAGCAGCCCTGGACAGGGGGGTTTTTCGTTCGAGCAGTTCTTC. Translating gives CASSPGQGGFSFEQFF.

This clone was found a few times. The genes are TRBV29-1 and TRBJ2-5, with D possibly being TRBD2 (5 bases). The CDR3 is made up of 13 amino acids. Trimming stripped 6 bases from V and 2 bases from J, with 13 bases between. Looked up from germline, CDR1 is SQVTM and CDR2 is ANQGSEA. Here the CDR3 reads CSVVSSGQETQYF. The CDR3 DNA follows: TGCAGCGTGGTTTCGAGCGGTCAAGAGACCCAGTACTTC.

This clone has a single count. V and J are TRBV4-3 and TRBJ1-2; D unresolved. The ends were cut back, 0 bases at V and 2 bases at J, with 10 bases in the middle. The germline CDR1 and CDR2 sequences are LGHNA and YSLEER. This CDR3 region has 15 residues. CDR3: CASSQDTVKNYGYTF. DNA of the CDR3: TGCGCCAGCAGCCAAGATACGGTGAAGAACTATGGCTACACCTTC.

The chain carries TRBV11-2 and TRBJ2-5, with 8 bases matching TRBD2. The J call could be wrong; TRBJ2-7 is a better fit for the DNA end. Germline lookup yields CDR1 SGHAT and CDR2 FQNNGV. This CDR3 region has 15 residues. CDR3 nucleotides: TGTGCCAGCAGAACTGGACTAGCTTCCCCCTACGAGCAGTACTTC. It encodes CASRTGLASPYEQYF.

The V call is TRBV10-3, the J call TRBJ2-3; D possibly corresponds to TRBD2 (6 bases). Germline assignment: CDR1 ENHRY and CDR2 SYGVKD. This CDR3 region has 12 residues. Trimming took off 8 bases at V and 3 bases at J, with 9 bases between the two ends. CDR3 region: CAIGRKTDTQYF. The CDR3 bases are TGTGCCATCGGGAGGAAGACAGATACGCAGTATTTT.

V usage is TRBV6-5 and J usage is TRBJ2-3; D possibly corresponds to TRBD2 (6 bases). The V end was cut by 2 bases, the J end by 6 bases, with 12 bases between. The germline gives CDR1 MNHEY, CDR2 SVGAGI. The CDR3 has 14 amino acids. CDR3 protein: CASSYGHGGDTQYF. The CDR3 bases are TGTGCCAGCAGTTACGGCCATGGGGGGGATACGCAGTATTTT.

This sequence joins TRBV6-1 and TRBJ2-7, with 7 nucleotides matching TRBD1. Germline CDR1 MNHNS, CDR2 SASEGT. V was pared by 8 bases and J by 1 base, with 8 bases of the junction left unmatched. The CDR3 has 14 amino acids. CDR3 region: CASEGTVTSYEQYF. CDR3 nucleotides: TGTGCCAGCGAAGGGACAGTCACATCCTACGAGCAGTACTTC.

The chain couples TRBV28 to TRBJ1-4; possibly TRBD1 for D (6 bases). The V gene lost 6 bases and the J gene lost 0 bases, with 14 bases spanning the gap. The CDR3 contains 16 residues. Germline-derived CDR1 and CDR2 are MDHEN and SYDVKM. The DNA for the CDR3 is TGTGCCAGCAGGGACTGGACAGCTACAACTAATGAAAAACTGTTTTTT. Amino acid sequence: CASRDWTATTNEKLFF.

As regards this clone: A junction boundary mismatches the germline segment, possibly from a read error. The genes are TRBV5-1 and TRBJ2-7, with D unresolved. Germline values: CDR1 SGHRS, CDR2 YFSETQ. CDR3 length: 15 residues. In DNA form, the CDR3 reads TGCGCCAACAGCTTGAACAGTCAGGCTTTAGGCGAGCAGTACTTC. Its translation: CANSLNSQALGEQYF. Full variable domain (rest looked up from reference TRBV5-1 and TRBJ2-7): KAGVTQTPRYLIKTRGQQVTLSCSPISGHRSVSWYQQTPGQGLQFLFEYFSETQRNKGNFPGRFSGRQFSNSRSEMNVSTLELGDSALYLCANSLNSQALGEQYFGPGTRLTVT.

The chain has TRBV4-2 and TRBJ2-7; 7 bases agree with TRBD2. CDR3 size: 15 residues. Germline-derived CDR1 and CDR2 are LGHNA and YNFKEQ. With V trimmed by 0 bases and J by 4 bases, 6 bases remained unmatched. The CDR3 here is CASSQEWTRAYEQYF. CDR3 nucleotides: TGTGCCAGCAGCCAAGAATGGACTAGGGCGTACGAGCAGTACTTC.

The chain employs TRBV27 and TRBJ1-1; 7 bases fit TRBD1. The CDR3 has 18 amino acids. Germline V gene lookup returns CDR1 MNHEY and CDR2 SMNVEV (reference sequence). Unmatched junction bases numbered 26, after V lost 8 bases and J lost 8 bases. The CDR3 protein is CASESLLPLGTVKREAFF. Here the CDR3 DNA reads TGTGCCAGCGAATCTCTTTTACCTTTGGGGACAGTGAAGCGAGAAGCTTTCTTT.

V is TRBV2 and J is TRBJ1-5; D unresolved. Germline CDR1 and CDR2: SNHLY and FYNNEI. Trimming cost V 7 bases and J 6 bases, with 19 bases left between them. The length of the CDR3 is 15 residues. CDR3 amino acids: CASNLGQVGGQPQHF. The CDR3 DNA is TGTGCCAGCAACTTGGGCCAGGTTGGAGGTCAGCCCCAGCATTTT. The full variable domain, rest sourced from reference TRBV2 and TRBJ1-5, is EPEVTQTPSHQVTQMGQEVILRCVPISNHLYFYWYRQILGQKVEFLVSFYNNEISEKSEIFDDQFSVERPDGSNFTLKIRSTKLEDSAMYFCASNLGQVGGQPQHFGDGTRLSIL.